What follows are 27 T cell receptor beta chains derived from one specimen sequenced in a study of T cells in tumors after PD-1 blockade. Only in-frame clones appear in the TCRdb table, and some are missing; sequencing was by immunoSEQ multiplex PCR. The sample includes tens of thousands of clones, less than 85% of them seen just once. Sequencing was performed on PBMCs, taken after anti-PD-1 treatment. These receptors were collected from a human donor with basal cell carcinoma.

The CDR3 here is CASSNSGGANEQFF. DNA for the CDR3: TGTGCCAGCAGCAACAGCGGGGGGGCAAATGAGCAGTTCTTC. This chain links TRBV6-4 with TRBJ2-1; 10 positions agree with TRBD2. Unmatched junction bases numbered 6, after V lost 6 bases and J lost 7 bases. Germline-derived CDR1 and CDR2 are MRHNA and SNTAGT. The CDR3 length is 14 residues.

The chain uses TRBV10-3 and TRBJ2-3; 9 nucleotides agree with TRBD2. Germline loops: CDR1 ENHRY, CDR2 SYGVKD. With V trimmed by 0 bases and J by 5 bases, 6 bases remained unmatched. The CDR3 runs 16 residues. DNA of the CDR3: TGTGCCATCAGTGAGTCGGGGCTAGCGGGGTTAGATACGCAGTATTTT. This codes for CAISESGLAGLDTQYF.

The CDR3 spells CASSPRGGQTYEQYF. CDR3 nucleotide sequence: TGCGCCAGCAGCCCGAGGGGGGGGCAAACCTACGAGCAGTACTTC. V gene TRBV5-1 combines with J gene TRBJ2-7; D might be TRBD2 (7 bases). CDR3 length: 15 amino acids. V lost 4 bases and J 2 bases, leaving 16 bases between the germline ends. Per germline, CDR1 SGHRS and CDR2 YFSETQ. Complete variable domain (other parts from reference TRBV5-1 and TRBJ2-7): KAGVTQTPRYLIKTRGQQVTLSCSPISGHRSVSWYQQTPGQGLQFLFEYFSETQRNKGNFPGRFSGRQFSNSRSEMNVSTLELGDSALYLCASSPRGGQTYEQYFGPGTRLTVT.

The chain links TRBV20-1 to TRBJ2-5, with D uncertain. V was cut by 3 bases and J by 5 bases, with 4 bases left in between. Per the germline V gene, CDR1 is DFQATT and CDR2 is SNEGSKA (reference sequence). The CDR3 runs to 10 residues. CDR3 DNA sequence: TGCAGTGCTAGTCAGGAGACCCAGTACTTC. Translating gives CSASQETQYF.

By sample fraction, this clone is medium-sized. The rearrangement links TRBV4-1 to TRBJ1-2; the D gene is possibly TRBD1 (5 bases). This CDR3 is 17 amino acids long. With 2 bases removed from V and 6 bases from J, the gap between germline ends came to 22 bases. Per the germline V gene, CDR1 is MGHRA and CDR2 is YSYEKL. CDR3: CASSQTSLGGIGDGYTF. As DNA, the CDR3 is TGCGCCAGCAGCCAAACATCGTTGGGGGGAATCGGCGATGGCTACACCTTC.

The chain combines TRBV7-8 with TRBJ1-5, with TRBD1 matching over 7 bases. This CDR3 region has 16 residues. J was trimmed by 0 bases and V by 1 base; bases with no gene match: 3. Germline V gene sequence: CDR1 SGHVS, CDR2 FQNEAQ. The CDR3: CASSLEGQSSNQPQHF. The CDR3 DNA follows: TGTGCCAGCAGCTTAGAGGGACAGAGTAGCAATCAGCCCCAGCATTTT.

This chain links TRBV5-6 with TRBJ1-1; D not certain. The germline V gene encodes CDR1 SGHDT and CDR2 YYEEEE. This CDR3 spans 11 amino acids. Trimming pared 4 bases from V and 3 bases from J, leaving 4 bases between. The CDR3 DNA reads TGTGCCAGCAGCCTATACACTGAAGCTTTCTTT. Translating gives CASSLYTEAFF.

This chain joins TRBV4-1 and TRBJ2-7; perhaps TRBD1 as D (5 bases). V was cut by 4 bases and J by 5 bases, with 21 bases left in between. The germline V gene encodes CDR1 MGHRA and CDR2 YSYEKL. This CDR3 spans 16 amino acids. The CDR3 is CASSPLIAGKGNEQYF. The CDR3 nucleotides are TGCGCCAGCAGCCCTCTTATAGCAGGGAAAGGCAACGAGCAGTACTTC.

The rearrangement links TRBV10-2 to TRBJ2-5; 10 nucleotides line up with TRBD2. Germline V gene sequence: CDR1 WSHSY, CDR2 SAAADI. The junction had 5 bases not matched to a gene; V was cut back by 7 bases and J by 0 bases. The CDR3 totals 15 residues. CDR3 sequence reads: CASISSGSYQETQYF. The CDR3, as DNA: TGCGCCAGCATTTCTAGCGGGAGCTACCAAGAGACCCAGTACTTC.

The chain couples TRBV4-1 to TRBJ2-7, with a weak D call TRBD2 (6 bases). V was trimmed by 0 bases and J by 2 bases, leaving 20 bases between them. There are 18 residues in the CDR3. Germline V gives CDR1 MGHRA, CDR2 YSYEKL. Here the CDR3 reads CASSQERRGQLRTYEQYF. As DNA, the CDR3 is TGCGCCAGCAGCCAAGAACGGAGGGGTCAGTTGAGGACCTACGAGCAGTACTTC.

The gene calls are TRBV3-1 (or the pseudogene TRBV3-2) and TRBJ2-5; D is undetermined. Trimming took off 1 base at V and 0 bases at J, with 12 bases between the two ends. CDR1 is LGHDT and CDR2 is YNNKEL in the germline V gene (reference sequence). The CDR3 is 16 residues long. The CDR3, as DNA: TGTGCCAGCAGCCAAGCATACATAGAAAACCAAGAGACCCAGTACTTC. This gives the protein CASSQAYIENQETQYF.

V and J are TRBV12-3 or TRBV12-4 and TRBJ1-1, with 9 bases aligning to TRBD1. This CDR3 is 13 amino acids long. Trimming took 5 bases from V and 3 from J; bases not matched to a gene: 1. CDR3 sequence: CASSGQGYTEAFF. The CDR3 coding sequence is TGTGCCAGCAGTGGACAGGGGTACACTGAAGCTTTCTTT.

The chain employs TRBV3-1 (or the pseudogene TRBV3-2) and TRBJ1-5, with a tentative D call TRBD1 (5 bases). V was shortened by 4 bases and J by 2 bases, with 9 bases between the two germline ends. The CDR3 extends over 14 amino acids. The germline V gene has CDR1 LGHDT and CDR2 YNNKEL (reference sequence). The CDR3 sequence is CASSPGTGNQPQHF. The CDR3 coding sequence is TGTGCCAGCAGCCCCGGGACCGGCAATCAGCCCCAGCATTTT.

The chain carries TRBV5-6 and TRBJ2-3; 14 bases align to TRBD2. CDR1 SGHDT and CDR2 YYEEEE come from the germline V gene. V lost 3 bases, J lost 3 bases, and 3 bases stayed unmatched. This CDR3 spans 16 amino acids. The CDR3 is CASSWGTSGGTDTQYF. CDR3 bases: TGTGCCAGCAGCTGGGGGACTAGCGGGGGAACAGATACGCAGTATTTT.

This clone was observed a few times. This chain joins TRBV6-6 and TRBJ1-2, with 8 bases aligning to TRBD1. CDR1 and CDR2 (germline): MNHNY, SVGAGI (reference sequence). V was pared by 5 bases and J by 7 bases, with 3 bases of the junction left unmatched. The CDR3 has 12 residues. This CDR3 is CASSGQGGGYTF. The CDR3 DNA follows: TGTGCCAGCAGTGGACAGGGTGGTGGCTACACCTTC.

This chain connects TRBV4-1 to TRBJ1-6, with TRBD1 matching over 7 bases. Losses at the gene ends were 0 bases for V and 10 bases for J; bases not matched to a gene: 15. CDR1 is MGHRA and CDR2 is YSYEKL in the germline V gene. The CDR3 totals 18 residues. The CDR3 spells CASSQDTPDRVLGSPLHF. DNA for the CDR3: TGCGCCAGCAGCCAAGATACCCCTGACAGGGTACTAGGATCACCCCTCCACTTT.

In its sample, this clone was seen once. The genes are TRBV7-2 and TRBJ2-7, with TRBD1 identical over 9 bases. CDR1 and CDR2 (germline): SGHTA, FQGNSA. V lost 7 bases, J lost 5 bases, and 15 bases stayed unmatched. CDR3 length: 16 amino acids. The CDR3 protein is CASTLGGDRVIDEQYF. The CDR3 DNA reads as TGTGCCAGCACCCTTGGTGGGGACAGGGTGATCGACGAGCAGTACTTC.

V is TRBV30 and J is TRBJ2-3, with TRBD1 matching over 9 bases. This CDR3 comprises 14 residues. Germline CDR1 reads GTSNPN; CDR2 reads SVGIG (reference sequence). The junction had 4 bases not matched to a gene; V was cut back by 0 bases and J by 6 bases. The CDR3 spells CAWSVTGTGDTQYF. The CDR3 DNA sequence: TGTGCCTGGAGTGTCACCGGGACAGGGGATACGCAGTATTTT.

V and J are TRBV6-6 and TRBJ1-1; 10 positions match TRBD1. Trimming removed 7 bases from V and 5 bases from J; junction bases left unmatched: 10. The CDR3 length is 15 residues. Per the germline V gene, CDR1 is MNHNY and CDR2 is SVGAGI (reference sequence). The CDR3 is CASTYGGQGKTEAFF. The CDR3 DNA follows: TGTGCCAGCACTTATGGGGGACAGGGGAAAACTGAAGCTTTCTTT.

V gene TRBV30 combines with J gene TRBJ1-2; D might be TRBD1 (6 bases). V lost 2 bases and J lost 8, with 12 bases in between. Germline values: CDR1 GTSNPN, CDR2 SVGIG (reference sequence). The CDR3 covers 12 residues. The CDR3 DNA follows: TGTGCCTGGAGTCCGCCGGGGGGCGGCTACACCTTC. Protein sequence: CAWSPPGGGYTF.

The chain combines TRBV29-1 with TRBJ2-7, with TRBD1 matching 8 bases. CDR1 and CDR2 from the germline V gene are SQVTM and ANQGSEA. The CDR3 has 14 residues. The V gene end was trimmed by 7 bases and the J gene end by 7 bases; junction bases not matched to a gene: 15. CDR3: CSARTGGPSGEQYF. CDR3 sequence (DNA): TGCAGCGCCAGAACAGGGGGGCCCTCGGGAGAGCAGTACTTC.

This clone has only a few counts. The chain combines TRBV10-1 with TRBJ1-6; possible D gene TRBD1, 6 bases. The germline gives CDR1 WNHNN, CDR2 SYGVQD (reference sequence). The CDR3 runs to 14 residues. V lost 2 bases and J 7 bases, leaving 9 bases between the germline ends. The CDR3 sequence: CASSEGQRNSPLHF. CDR3 nucleotide sequence: TGCGCCAGCAGTGAGGGACAGAGGAATTCACCCCTCCACTTT.

The V call is TRBV4-1, the J call TRBJ2-2, with 10 bases matching TRBD2. The CDR3 length is 19 residues. Germline CDR1 reads MGHRA; CDR2 reads YSYEKL. V was pared by 0 bases and J by 4 bases, with 11 bases of the junction left unmatched. The CDR3 DNA is TGCGCCAGCAGCCAAGATCCAGCGGGGGGGCTAGGGGGCACCGGGGAGCTGTTTTTT. Translated, it gives CASSQDPAGGLGGTGELFF.

This clone has a handful of counts. This chain uses TRBV18 with TRBJ2-7; TRBD2 aligns across 11 bases. Trimming took 6 bases from V and 5 from J; bases not matched to a gene: 15. Germline CDR1 and CDR2: KGHSH and LQKENI. This CDR3 comprises 17 residues. The CDR3 is CASSSSGGAGIGHEQYF. CDR3 bases: TGTGCCAGCTCGAGTAGCGGGGGGGCCGGGATCGGCCACGAGCAGTACTTC. Variable domain in full (rest from reference TRBV18 and TRBJ2-7): NAGVMQNPRHLVRRRGQEARLRCSPMKGHSHVYWYRQLPEEGLKFMVYLQKENIIDESGMPKERFSAEFPKEGPSILRIQQVVRGDSAAYFCASSSSGGAGIGHEQYFGPGTRLTVT.

The V gene is TRBV6-5, the J gene TRBJ1-2; 9 bases agree with TRBD1. The trim removed 6 bases at V and 4 bases at J, leaving 3 bases unmatched. Germline V lookup: CDR1 MNHEY, CDR2 SVGAGI. This CDR3 has 13 residues. The CDR3 here is CASRGTGFYGYTF. CDR3 sequence (DNA): TGTGCCAGCAGGGGGACAGGGTTCTATGGCTACACCTTC.

This clone showed up just a few times. This chain joins TRBV14 and TRBJ1-2, with a weak D call TRBD1 (5 bases). The CDR3 sequence is 12 residues long. Germline V lookup: CDR1 SGHDN, CDR2 FVKESK. The V gene lost 1 base and the J gene lost 12 bases, with 12 bases spanning the gap. The CDR3 spells CASSQVTREDTF. The CDR3 DNA is TGTGCCAGCAGCCAAGTTACCAGGGAAGACACCTTC.

The chain couples TRBV5-4 to TRBJ2-2; D not resolved. V lost 1 base and J 1 base, leaving 8 bases between the germline ends. Per the germline V gene, CDR1 is SGHNT and CDR2 is YYREEE (reference sequence). This CDR3 is built from 15 residues. CDR3 residues: CASSLPAKNTGELFF. CDR3 bases: TGTGCCAGCAGCTTGCCAGCAAAGAACACCGGGGAGCTGTTTTTT.